A selection of T cell receptor beta chains follows, all from one sample in a study of cytomegalovirus exposure and HLA in healthy donors. Some clones are missing from TCRdb's copy, which holds only in-frame ones; the method was immunoSEQ multiplex PCR. The table includes approximately 160,000 clones, less than 90% detected once. Sequenced input: PBMCs. These TCRs come from a boy younger than 10 in good health and CMV-seronegative. Both conserved end residues are part of each CDR3. The D gene is left open where the match is weak. A clone size is listed for some rows: how often the clone was seen (once, few, many), or a class if it is expanded.

j_gene	abundance	d_gene	v_gene	CDR3aa	CDR3nt
TRBJ2-1	-	TRBD1	TRBV18	CASSLRDRDGEQFF	TGTGCCAGCTCACTTCGGGACAGGGACGGGGAGCAGTTCTTC
TRBJ2-2	few	TRBD1	TRBV5-6	CASRPGGLDTGELFF	TGTGCCAGCAGGCCAGGGGGCTTGGACACCGGGGAGCTGTTTTTT
TRBJ1-1	-	-	TRBV29-1	CSVGGSGNTEAFF	TGCAGCGTTGGTGGATCGGGGAACACTGAAGCTTTCTTT
TRBJ2-1	-	TRBD2	TRBV7-8	CASSLVAGWVNEQFF	TGTGCCAGCAGCTTAGTAGCGGGATGGGTCAATGAGCAGTTCTTC
TRBJ2-1	-	TRBD1	TRBV6-4	CASSDSKGGSRPIEQFF	TGTGCCAGCAGTGACTCGAAAGGGGGCTCTCGCCCCATCGAGCAGTTCTTC
TRBJ2-1	-	TRBD1	TRBV7-3	CASSPGTVTYNEQFF	TGTGCCAGCAGCCCCGGGACAGTGACCTACAATGAGCAGTTCTTC
TRBJ1-4	-	-	TRBV7-9	CASSLEQGSEKLFF	TGTGCCAGCAGCTTAGAGCAGGGGAGCGAAAAACTGTTTTTT
TRBJ1-1	-	-	TRBV27	CASSFQGSPEAFF	TGTGCCAGCAGTTTTCAGGGTAGCCCTGAAGCTTTCTTT
TRBJ1-2	-	TRBD1	TRBV28	CASRGQGKYGYTF	TGTGCCAGTCGAGGACAGGGAAAGTATGGCTACACCTTC
TRBJ2-7	once	TRBD2	TRBV5-1	CASAPASGRSSSYEQYF	TGCGCCAGCGCTCCGGCTAGCGGAAGGTCGTCCTCCTACGAGCAGTACTTC
TRBJ2-1	-	-	TRBV6-5	CASSSSEFSYNEQFF	TGTGCCAGCAGTTCTAGCGAATTCTCCTACAATGAGCAGTTCTTC
TRBJ2-1	-	-	TRBV6-4	CASSAGGPQFF	TGTGCCAGCAGTGCTGGGGGCCCGCAGTTCTTC
TRBJ2-2	-	TRBD2	TRBV2	CASSGGRGGSTGELFF	TGTGCCAGCAGTGGGGGGAGGGGCGGGAGCACCGGGGAGCTGTTTTTT
TRBJ1-5	-	TRBD1	TRBV18	CASSRQGSNQPQHF	TGTGCCAGCTCTCGACAGGGAAGCAATCAGCCCCAGCATTTT
TRBJ2-7	once	TRBD1	TRBV5-4	CASSFRDRGYEQYF	TGTGCCAGCAGCTTCCGGGACAGGGGCTACGAGCAGTACTTC
TRBJ1-1	-	-	TRBV5-1	CASSLGGGTEAFF	TGCGCCAGCAGCCTGGGGGGAGGGACTGAAGCTTTCTTT
TRBJ2-1	-	-	TRBV12-5	CASGPNYNEQFF	TGTGCTAGTGGTCCCAACTACAATGAGCAGTTCTTC
TRBJ2-7	-	-	TRBV6-5	CASSPGGLRYEQYF	TGTGCCAGCAGTCCCGGCGGGCTACGGTACGAGCAGTACTTC
TRBJ1-5	-	-	TRBV9	CASSLDSWGNQPQHF	TGTGCCAGCAGCCTAGACAGCTGGGGCAATCAGCCCCAGCATTTT
TRBJ2-3	-	TRBD1	TRBV5-1	CASSLVGQGRGTDTQYF	TGCGCCAGCAGCTTGGTGGGACAGGGAAGGGGGACAGATACGCAGTATTTT
TRBJ2-1	-	TRBD2	TRBV4-2	CASSPTRGTSGSGSEQFF	TGTGCCAGCAGCCCGACTCGCGGGACTAGCGGGAGCGGGAGTGAGCAGTTCTTC
TRBJ2-2	-	-	TRBV7-2	CASSLPPGRELFF	TGTGCCAGCAGCTTACCCCCGGGGAGGGAGCTGTTTTTT
TRBJ2-7	-	-	TRBV28	CASSPISPAADSEQYF	TGTGCCAGCAGTCCTATATCTCCCGCAGCAGACAGCGAGCAGTACTTC
TRBJ2-2	-	-	TRBV10-2	CASSESGGRVVTGELFF	TGCGCCAGCAGTGAGTCTGGTGGCAGGGTAGTCACCGGGGAGCTGTTTTTT
TRBJ2-7	-	TRBD2	TRBV12-5	CASGLGTSEQYF	TGTGCTAGTGGTTTGGGGACTAGCGAGCAGTACTTC
TRBJ2-7	-	-	TRBV5-1	CASSLVLTPYEQYF	TGCGCCAGCAGCTTGGTTCTAACCCCCTACGAGCAGTACTTC
TRBJ1-5	-	-	TRBV30	CAWSEDSGGQPQHF	TGTGCCTGGAGTGAGGACTCTGGCGGCCAGCCCCAGCATTTT
TRBJ2-7	-	-	TRBV14	CASSQGGPGGTYEQYF	TGTGCCAGCAGCCAAGGGGGGCCAGGTGGCACCTACGAGCAGTACTTC
TRBJ2-3	-	-	TRBV15	CATSRDSRPYTDTQYF	TGTGCCACCAGCAGAGATTCGCGGCCGTACACAGATACGCAGTATTTT
TRBJ2-7	-	TRBD1	TRBV9	CASSQSGQGDEQYF	TGTGCCAGCAGTCAATCGGGACAGGGGGACGAGCAGTACTTC
TRBJ2-3	-	TRBD2	TRBV7-9	CASSSTSGRDTQYF	TGTGCCAGCAGCTCGACTAGCGGGAGGGATACGCAGTATTTT
TRBJ2-5	-	-	TRBV2	CASSENGGAQETQYF	TGTGCCAGCAGTGAAAACGGAGGGGCTCAAGAGACCCAGTACTTC
TRBJ2-7	-	-	TRBV14	CASSQDTGSSYEQYF	TGTGCCAGCAGCCAAGATACAGGGTCATCCTACGAGCAGTACTTC
TRBJ1-1	-	-	TRBV10-3	CAISESMGDTEAFF	TGTGCCATCAGTGAGTCGATGGGAGACACTGAAGCTTTCTTT
TRBJ2-7	-	-	TRBV10-3	CAISDSDLQFSYEQYF	TGTGCCATCAGTGACAGCGACCTCCAATTCTCCTACGAGCAGTACTTC
TRBJ2-3	-	TRBD1	TRBV5-1	CASSLRQGRSTDTQYF	TGCGCCAGCAGCTTACGACAGGGGCGTTCGACAGATACGCAGTATTTT
TRBJ2-3	-	TRBD1	TRBV5-6	CASSLAMPGQGTDTQYF	TGTGCCAGCAGCTTGGCGATGCCGGGACAGGGCACAGATACGCAGTATTTT
TRBJ2-1	-	TRBD2	TRBV6-1	CASSGGISYNEQFF	TGTGCCAGCAGCGGGGGGATTTCCTACAATGAGCAGTTCTTC
TRBJ2-2	-	-	TRBV7-3	CASSLRGSGELFF	TGTGCCAGCAGCTTACGGGGGAGCGGGGAGCTGTTTTTT
TRBJ2-2	-	TRBD2	TRBV19	CASSMWREGNTGELFF	TGTGCCAGTAGTATGTGGCGGGAGGGGAACACCGGGGAGCTGTTTTTT
TRBJ2-7	-	-	TRBV29-1	CSVVELGDEQYF	TGCAGCGTTGTTGAACTGGGCGACGAGCAGTACTTC
TRBJ1-4	-	TRBD1	TRBV28	CASSLKDRRYEKLFF	TGTGCCAGCAGTTTAAAGGACAGGAGATATGAAAAACTGTTTTTT
TRBJ1-2	-	TRBD1	TRBV27	CASSSGTGSSSYTF	TGTGCCAGCAGTTCCGGGACAGGGTCGTCGAGCTACACCTTC
TRBJ2-1	-	-	TRBV6-1	CASSVIGVSGWEQFF	TGTGCCAGCAGTGTTATAGGAGTCTCAGGGTGGGAGCAGTTCTTC